The 3 T cell receptor beta chains reported below all come from one sample, sequenced in a study of molecular identifiers for immune sequencing clone quantification. TCRdb reanalysed the PCR reads using MiXCR and keeps one entry per CDR3 protein. The table includes over 600,000 distinct CDR3 sequences, approximately 20% detected once. Sequenced material: naive CD8+ T cells from blood, with Jurkat cell RNA spiked in. Subset indicated: FACS-sorted CD8+CD4-CCR7+CD45RA+ naive T cells. Every receptor here comes from a human donor in good health. Some libraries in this study had Jurkat cell RNA spiked in.

Notes on this clonotype: A read error may be the cause here, since a much bigger clone is one base away. This chain uses TRBV11-2 with TRBJ1-3; weak D call: TRBD1 (5 bases). Germline values: CDR1 SGHAT, CDR2 FQNNGV. CDR3 length: 16 amino acids. V lost 5 bases and J lost 0, with 14 bases in between. CDR3 protein: CASSPDSIVSGNTIYF. The CDR3 DNA reads TGTGCCAGCAGCCCAGACAGCATAGTCTCTGGAAACACCATATATTTT. Variable domain in full (rest from reference TRBV11-2 and TRBJ1-3): EAGVAQSPRYKIIEKRQSVAFWCNPISGHATLYWYQQILGQGPKLLIQFQNNGVVDDSQLPKDRFSAERLKGVDSTLKIQPAKLEDSAVYLCASSPDSIVSGNTIYFGEGSWLTVV.

Ten or more counts support this clonotype. J is TRBJ1-1 and V is TRBV3-1; D ambiguous. Germline V gene data show CDR1 as LGHDT and CDR2 as YNNKEL (reference sequence). CDR3 length equals 15 residues. V was trimmed by 3 bases and J by 0 bases, leaving 11 bases between them. The CDR3 DNA sequence: TGTGCCAGCAGCCACGAACGGAACATGAACACTGAAGCTTTCTTT. It encodes CASSHERNMNTEAFF.

This clonotype was recorded at least ten times. The chain joins TRBV27 to TRBJ1-4; D is unresolved. This CDR3 comprises 14 residues. Germline-derived CDR1 and CDR2 are MNHEY and SMNVEV (reference sequence). V lost 6 bases to trimming and J lost 7 bases, with 15 bases between them. The CDR3 bases are TGTGCCAGCAGGGGTGGCCCGGACGGTGAAAAACTGTTTTTT. Amino acids: CASRGGPDGEKLFF.